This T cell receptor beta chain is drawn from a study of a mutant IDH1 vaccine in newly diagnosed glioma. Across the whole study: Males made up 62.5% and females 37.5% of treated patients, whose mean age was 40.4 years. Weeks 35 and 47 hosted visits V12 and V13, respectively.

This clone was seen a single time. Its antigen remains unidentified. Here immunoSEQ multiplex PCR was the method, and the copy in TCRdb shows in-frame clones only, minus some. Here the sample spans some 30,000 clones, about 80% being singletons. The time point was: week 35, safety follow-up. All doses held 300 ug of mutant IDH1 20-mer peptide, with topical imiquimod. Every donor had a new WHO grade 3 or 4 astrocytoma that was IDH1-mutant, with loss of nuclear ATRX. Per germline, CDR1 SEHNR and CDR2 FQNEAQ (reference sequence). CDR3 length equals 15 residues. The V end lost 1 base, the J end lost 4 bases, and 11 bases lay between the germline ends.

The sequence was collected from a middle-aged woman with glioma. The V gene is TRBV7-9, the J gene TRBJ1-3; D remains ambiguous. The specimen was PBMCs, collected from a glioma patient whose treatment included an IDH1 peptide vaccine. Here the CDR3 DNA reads TGTGCCAGCAGCTTAGTTCCCGGGTTCGGAAACACCATATATTTT. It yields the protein CASSLVPGFGNTIYF.